This entry lists 7 T cell receptor beta chains sequenced from one sample in a study of shared clonotypes between healthy human individuals. The assay was immunoSEQ multiplex PCR, and TCRdb's table has in-frame clones only and misses some. The sample has 2 million to 2.5 million clones, more than 90% seen once. Sequencing input: naive CD4+ T cells sorted from blood. Documented subset: CD45RA+ positively selected. Receptor source: a man between 18 and 35 years old in good health.

This rearrangement joins TRBV5-8 to TRBJ1-2, with a tentative D call TRBD1 (6 bases). The germline gives CDR1 SGHTS, CDR2 YDEGEE. The germline V and J ends were trimmed by 0 bases and 7 bases, with 10 bases remaining between them. CDR3 size: 13 residues. CDR3 protein: CASSLDRVGGYTF. The CDR3 DNA reads as TGTGCCAGCAGCTTGGACAGGGTTGGTGGCTACACCTTC.

The chain has TRBV6-1 and TRBJ2-7, with TRBD2 matching over 8 bases. Germline V gene sequence: CDR1 MNHNS, CDR2 SASEGT. Trimming at V came to 0 bases and at J to 5 bases, leaving 6 bases not matched to a gene. This CDR3 is built from 15 residues. CDR3 sequence reads: CASSEAGLARNEQYF. The CDR3 DNA sequence: TGTGCCAGCAGTGAAGCCGGACTAGCACGCAACGAGCAGTACTTC.

This chain joins TRBV5-1 and TRBJ2-7; TRBD1 matches at 8 bases. Germline-derived CDR1 and CDR2 are SGHRS and YFSETQ. The V segment lost 3 bases and the J segment 1 base; nucleotides outside the gene matches: 15. The CDR3 sequence is 18 residues long. Here the CDR3 DNA reads TGCGCCAGCAGCTGGACTTCCTTAGGGACAGGAGGTTCCTACGAGCAGTACTTC. It encodes CASSWTSLGTGGSYEQYF.

The chain has TRBV18 and TRBJ2-2, with D perhaps matching TRBD1 (6 bases). The length of the CDR3 is 16 residues. V was clipped by 1 base and J by 5 bases, with 14 bases between them. CDR1 KGHSH and CDR2 LQKENI come from the germline V gene. The DNA of the CDR3 is TGTGCCAGCTCACCACTTCAGGACAGAAAGACCGGGGAGCTGTTTTTT. It encodes CASSPLQDRKTGELFF.

The rearrangement uses TRBV2 and TRBJ2-4; no definite D call. In germline, CDR1 is SNHLY, CDR2 FYNNEI. This CDR3 has 12 residues. V was shortened by 11 bases and J by 4 bases, with 12 bases between the two germline ends. The CDR3: CAGSGDKNIQYF. The CDR3 DNA sequence: TGTGCCGGTAGTGGTGATAAAAACATTCAGTACTTC.

The rearrangement links TRBV18 to TRBJ1-5; unclear D gene. The CDR3 loop spans 16 amino acids. V was trimmed by 0 bases and J by 2 bases, leaving 11 bases between them. Germline values: CDR1 KGHSH, CDR2 LQKENI. Written as DNA, the CDR3 is TGTGCCAGCTCACCACCGAGTGATGGGCGCAATCAGCCCCAGCATTTT. Translation gives CASSPPSDGRNQPQHF.

The chain recombines TRBV29-1 with TRBJ1-1; D not resolved. Germline assignment: CDR1 SQVTM and CDR2 ANQGSEA. V was shortened by 6 bases and J by 1 base, with 12 bases between the two germline ends. The CDR3 has 13 amino acids. The CDR3 sequence: CSVLRTENTEAFF. The CDR3 DNA reads as TGCAGCGTCCTCCGGACGGAGAACACTGAAGCTTTCTTT.